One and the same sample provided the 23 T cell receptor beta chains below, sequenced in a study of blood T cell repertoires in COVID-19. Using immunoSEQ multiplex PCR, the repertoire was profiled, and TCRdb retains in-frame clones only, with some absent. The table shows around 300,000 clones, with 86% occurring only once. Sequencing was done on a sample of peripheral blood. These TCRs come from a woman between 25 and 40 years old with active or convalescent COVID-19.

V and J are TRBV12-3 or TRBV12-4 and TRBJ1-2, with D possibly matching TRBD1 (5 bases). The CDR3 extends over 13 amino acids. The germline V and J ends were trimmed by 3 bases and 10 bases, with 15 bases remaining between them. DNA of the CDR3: TGTGCCAGCAGTTTGGGCCAGGGTCGAACCTACACCTTC. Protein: CASSLGQGRTYTF.

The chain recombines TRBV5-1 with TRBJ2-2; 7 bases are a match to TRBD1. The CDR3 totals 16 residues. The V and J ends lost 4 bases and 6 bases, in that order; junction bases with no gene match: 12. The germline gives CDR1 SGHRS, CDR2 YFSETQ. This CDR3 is CASSRVADRVAGELFF. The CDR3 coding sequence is TGCGCCAGCAGCCGTGTCGCAGACAGGGTCGCCGGGGAGCTGTTTTTT.

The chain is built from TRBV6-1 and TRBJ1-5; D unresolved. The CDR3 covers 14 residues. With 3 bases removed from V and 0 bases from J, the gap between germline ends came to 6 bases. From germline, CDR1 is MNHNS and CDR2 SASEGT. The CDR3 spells CASSDRFSNQPQHF. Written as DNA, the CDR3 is TGTGCCAGCAGTGACCGGTTTAGCAATCAGCCCCAGCATTTT.

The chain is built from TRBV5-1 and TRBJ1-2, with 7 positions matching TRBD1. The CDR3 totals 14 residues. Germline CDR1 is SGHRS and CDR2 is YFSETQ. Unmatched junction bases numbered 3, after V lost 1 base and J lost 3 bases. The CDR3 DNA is TGCGCCAGCAGCTTGTCTGGGACAGACTATGGCTACACCTTC. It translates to CASSLSGTDYGYTF.

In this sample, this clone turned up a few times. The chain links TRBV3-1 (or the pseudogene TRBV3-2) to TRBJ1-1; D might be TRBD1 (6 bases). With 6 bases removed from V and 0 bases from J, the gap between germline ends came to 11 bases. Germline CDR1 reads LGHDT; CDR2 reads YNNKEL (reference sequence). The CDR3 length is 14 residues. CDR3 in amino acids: CASRPRTVNTEAFF. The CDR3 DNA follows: TGTGCCAGCAGACCCCGGACAGTGAACACTGAAGCTTTCTTT.

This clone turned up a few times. The CDR3 is CASSQTGGLKQYF. The CDR3 DNA sequence: TGTGCCAGCAGCCAGACAGGTGGACTTAAGCAGTACTTC. V and J are TRBV4-2 and TRBJ2-7; TRBD1 might be the D (6 bases). With 3 bases removed from V and 8 bases from J, the gap between germline ends came to 14 bases. CDR1 is LGHNA, CDR2 YNFKEQ, per germline. This CDR3 has 13 amino acids.

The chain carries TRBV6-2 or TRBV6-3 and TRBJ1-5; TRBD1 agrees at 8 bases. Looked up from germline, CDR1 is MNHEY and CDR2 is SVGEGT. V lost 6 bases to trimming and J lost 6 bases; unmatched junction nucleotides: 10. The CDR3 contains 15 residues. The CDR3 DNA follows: TGTGCCAGCAGCGACGGACAGGGAGTAAGTCAGCCCCAGCATTTT. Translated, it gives CASSDGQGVSQPQHF.

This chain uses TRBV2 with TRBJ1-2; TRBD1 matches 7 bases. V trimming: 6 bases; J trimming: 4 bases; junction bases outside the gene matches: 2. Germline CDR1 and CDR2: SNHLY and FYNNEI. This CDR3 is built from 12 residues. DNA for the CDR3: TGTGCCAGCAGGGGGACAGTCTATGGCTACACCTTC. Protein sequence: CASRGTVYGYTF.

This chain's CDR3 is CASALGTSGVTNEQFF. As DNA, the CDR3 is TGTGCCAGCGCCCTGGGCACTAGCGGGGTGACCAATGAGCAGTTCTTC. The rearrangement links TRBV11-2 to TRBJ2-1; 10 bases are shared with TRBD2. V trimming: 8 bases; J trimming: 6 bases; junction bases outside the gene matches: 13. CDR3 length equals 16 residues. Germline CDR1 is SGHAT and CDR2 is FQNNGV.

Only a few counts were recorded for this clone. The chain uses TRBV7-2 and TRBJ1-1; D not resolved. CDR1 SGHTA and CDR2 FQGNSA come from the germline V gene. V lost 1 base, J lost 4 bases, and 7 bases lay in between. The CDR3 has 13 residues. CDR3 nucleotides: TGTGCCAGCAGCTTAGAAGCAGGCACTGAAGCTTTCTTT. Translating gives CASSLEAGTEAFF.

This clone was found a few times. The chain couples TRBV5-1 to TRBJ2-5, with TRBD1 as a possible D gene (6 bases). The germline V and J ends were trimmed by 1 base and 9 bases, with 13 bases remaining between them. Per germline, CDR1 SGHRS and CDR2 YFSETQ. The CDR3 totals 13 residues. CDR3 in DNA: TGCGCCAGCAGCTTGTTCCCAGGGGAATCCCAGTACTTC. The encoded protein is CASSLFPGESQYF.

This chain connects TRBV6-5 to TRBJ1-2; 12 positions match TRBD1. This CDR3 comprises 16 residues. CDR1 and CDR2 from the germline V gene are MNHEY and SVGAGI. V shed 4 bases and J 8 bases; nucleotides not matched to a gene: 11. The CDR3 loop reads CASSSFPGQGAEGYTF. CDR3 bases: TGTGCCAGCAGTTCCTTCCCGGGACAGGGGGCGGAAGGCTACACCTTC.

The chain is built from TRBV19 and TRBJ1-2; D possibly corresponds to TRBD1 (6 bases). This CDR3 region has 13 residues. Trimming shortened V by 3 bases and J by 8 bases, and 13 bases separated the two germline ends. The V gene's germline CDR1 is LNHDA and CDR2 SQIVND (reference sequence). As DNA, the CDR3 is TGTGCCAGTAGTATCTCAGGGGTCGGGGGCTACACCTTC. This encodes CASSISGVGGYTF.

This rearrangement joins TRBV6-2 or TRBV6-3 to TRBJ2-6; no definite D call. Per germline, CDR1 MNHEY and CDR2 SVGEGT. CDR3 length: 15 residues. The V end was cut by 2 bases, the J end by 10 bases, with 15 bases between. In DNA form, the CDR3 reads TGTGCCAGCAGTTACGACATTTTGGATCTTAACGTCCTGACTTTC. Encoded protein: CASSYDILDLNVLTF.

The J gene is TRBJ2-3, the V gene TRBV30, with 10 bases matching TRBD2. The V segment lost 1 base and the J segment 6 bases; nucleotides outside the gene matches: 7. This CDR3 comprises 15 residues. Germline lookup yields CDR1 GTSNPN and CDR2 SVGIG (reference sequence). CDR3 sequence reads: CAWSASSGGLDTQYF. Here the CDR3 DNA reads TGTGCCTGGAGTGCCTCTAGCGGGGGTCTCGATACGCAGTATTTT.

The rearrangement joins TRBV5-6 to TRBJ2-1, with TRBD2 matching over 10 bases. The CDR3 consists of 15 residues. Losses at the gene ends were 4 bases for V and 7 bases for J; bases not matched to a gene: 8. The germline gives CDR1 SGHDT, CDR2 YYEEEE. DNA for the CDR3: TGTGCCAGCAGCGAGAGCGGGGGGGCGCGGAATGAGCAGTTCTTC. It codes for CASSESGGARNEQFF.

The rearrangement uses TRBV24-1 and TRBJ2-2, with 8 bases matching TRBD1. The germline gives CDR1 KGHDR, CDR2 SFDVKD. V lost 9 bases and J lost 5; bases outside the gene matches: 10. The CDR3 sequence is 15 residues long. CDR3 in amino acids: CATEFGQGGTGELFF. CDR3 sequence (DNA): TGTGCCACCGAGTTTGGACAGGGTGGTACCGGGGAGCTGTTTTTT.

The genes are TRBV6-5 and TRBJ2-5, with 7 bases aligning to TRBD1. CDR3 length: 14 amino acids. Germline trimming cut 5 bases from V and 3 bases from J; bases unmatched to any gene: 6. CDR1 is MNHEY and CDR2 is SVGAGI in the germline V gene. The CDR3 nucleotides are TGTGCCAGCAGTCGCCCGGGACAGAAAGAGACCCAGTACTTC. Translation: CASSRPGQKETQYF.

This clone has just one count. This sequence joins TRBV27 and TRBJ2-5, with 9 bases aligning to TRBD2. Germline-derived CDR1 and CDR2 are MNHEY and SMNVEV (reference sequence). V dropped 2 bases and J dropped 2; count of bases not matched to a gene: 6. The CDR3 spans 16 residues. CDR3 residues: CASSLMNSGGQETQYF. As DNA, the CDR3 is TGTGCCAGCAGTTTAATGAATAGCGGGGGTCAAGAGACCCAGTACTTC.

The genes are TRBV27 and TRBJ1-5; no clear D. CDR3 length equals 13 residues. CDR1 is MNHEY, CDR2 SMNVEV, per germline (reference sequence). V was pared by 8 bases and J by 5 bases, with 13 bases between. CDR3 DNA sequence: TGTGCCAGCCGTCCGAGGGAACATCAGCCCCAGCATTTT. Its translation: CASRPREHQPQHF.

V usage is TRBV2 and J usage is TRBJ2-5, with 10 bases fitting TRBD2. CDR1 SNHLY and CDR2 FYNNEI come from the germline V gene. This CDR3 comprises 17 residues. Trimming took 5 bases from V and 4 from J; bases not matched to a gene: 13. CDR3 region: CASSNPSGTSARETQYF. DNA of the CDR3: TGTGCCAGCAGTAACCCGTCCGGGACTAGCGCACGAGAGACCCAGTACTTC.

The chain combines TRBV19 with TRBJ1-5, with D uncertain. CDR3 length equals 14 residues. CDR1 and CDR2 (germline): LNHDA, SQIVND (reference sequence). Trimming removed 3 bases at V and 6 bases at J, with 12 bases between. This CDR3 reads CASSIGGRSQPQHF. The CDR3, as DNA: TGTGCCAGTAGTATTGGAGGCAGGTCTCAGCCCCAGCATTTT.

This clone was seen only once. Written as DNA, the CDR3 is TGTGCCAGCAGTCTCCGGACAGGGACAGATACGCAGTATTTT. Protein product: CASSLRTGTDTQYF. The chain couples TRBV27 to TRBJ2-3, with 8 bases fitting TRBD1. Germline V CDR1 and CDR2: MNHEY, SMNVEV (reference sequence). This CDR3 is built from 14 residues. V was clipped by 5 bases and J by 3 bases; unmatched bases: 4.